Listed below are T cell receptor beta chains from one sample, sequenced in a study of cytomegalovirus exposure and HLA in healthy donors. The protocol was immunoSEQ multiplex PCR, while the TCRdb copy is restricted to in-frame clones and leaves out a portion. This table holds approximately 160,000 clones, around nine tenths found once. The sequenced sample was PBMCs. The source of these receptors is a woman under 30 in good health and CMV-seropositive. The CDR3 runs from the conserved cysteine through the conserved F or W. D genes are given only for firm matches.

CASSPSQTGTSGFLQFF,TRBD2,TRBV18,TRBJ2-1
CASSYGQYEQFF,-,TRBV6-5,TRBJ2-1
CASTQDRDTEAFF,TRBD1,TRBV19,TRBJ1-1
CASSPATRTPTYEQYF,-,TRBV7-2,TRBJ2-7
CASSESLPGAGETQYF,-,TRBV25-1,TRBJ2-5
CASSLDRGSNQPQHF,TRBD1,TRBV5-1,TRBJ1-5
CASSFFQGNTGELFF,-,TRBV5-1,TRBJ2-2
CASSYRDRVPTDTQYF,TRBD1,TRBV5-1,TRBJ2-3
CASNRERAVETQYF,-,TRBV6-5,TRBJ2-5
CASSTRQGADEQFF,TRBD1,TRBV9,TRBJ2-1
CASSPTTGGVGQETQYF,TRBD2,TRBV5-1,TRBJ2-5
CASSSWTSGRSDTQYF,TRBD2,TRBV19,TRBJ2-3
CASSPLTSGVTDTQYF,TRBD2,TRBV14,TRBJ2-3
CASSLFSRDTEAFF,-,TRBV27,TRBJ1-1
CASNPFLTGLAGGPDTQYF,TRBD2,TRBV27,TRBJ2-3
CASSGSVGETQYF,-,TRBV5-1,TRBJ2-5
CASGSGLYNEQFF,-,TRBV6-5,TRBJ2-1
CASSSPRVNYGYTF,-,TRBV13,TRBJ1-2
CASSRPSGSSYNEQFF,TRBD2,TRBV14,TRBJ2-1
CASSHPQSPESGNTIYF,-,TRBV7-9,TRBJ1-3
CASSHPGRGTGNTEAFF,TRBD1,TRBV4-1,TRBJ1-1
CASSFPGTGAAGTF,TRBD1,TRBV11-2,TRBJ1-2
CASSVGGETEAFF,-,TRBV9,TRBJ1-1